The clone carrying this T cell receptor (beta chain) occurred many times. TCRdb re-called the reads through MiXCR, storing one row per CDR3 protein. The sample includes 100,000 to 150,000 distinct CDR3 sequences, 7% to 10% of them seen just once. These data originate in a study of T cell repertoires in cytomegalovirus infection. CDR3 length: 16 residues. Looked up from germline, CDR1 is ENHRY and CDR2 is SYGVKD. Trimming left V 4 bases short and J 7 bases short, with 17 bases between. This sequence was found in a human donor in good health (CMV status not recorded). Some clones in this sample may be carry-over from other donors' samples. Input material: PBMCs. This chain joins TRBV10-3 and TRBJ1-6, with D perhaps TRBD1 (6 bases). CDR3 DNA: TGTGCCATCAGTGCGGCCGGGACAAACCTAAATTCACCCCTCCACTTT. Translated: CAISAAGTNLNSPLHF.